This TCR beta chain emerged from a study of radiotherapy plus CTLA-4 blockade in lung cancer. Turning to the study itself: In less than 20% of patients, objective responses were seen; 25% to 40% had disease control. Overall study findings and caveats: There was expansion of tumor-derived TCR clones in blood after radiotherapy plus ipilimumab. Early blood T cell clone changes and increased post-radiation serum interferon-beta were reportedly the strongest response predictors.

In regard to this clone: Its target is unknown.

Per germline, CDR1 KGHSH and CDR2 LQKENI. The CDR3 is made up of 14 amino acids. The V end lost 5 bases, the J end lost 0 bases, and 8 bases lay between the germline ends. The assay was immunoSEQ multiplex PCR, and TCRdb's table has in-frame clones only and misses some. The table records more than 65,000 clones, less than 90% of them present only once. Ipilimumab CTLA-4 blockade and focal radiation were given to patients with chemo-refractory metastatic non-small-cell lung cancer. V is TRBV18 and J is TRBJ1-5; D unclear. This material consisted of peripheral blood, taken from a patient treated with radiotherapy plus ipilimumab. The TCR sequence derives from a human donor with non-small cell lung cancer who had stable disease on radiotherapy plus ipilimumab. The CDR3 DNA follows: TGTGCCAGCTCAGAAGCCAATAGCAATCAGCCCCAGCATTTT. Translating it yields CASSEANSNQPQHF.